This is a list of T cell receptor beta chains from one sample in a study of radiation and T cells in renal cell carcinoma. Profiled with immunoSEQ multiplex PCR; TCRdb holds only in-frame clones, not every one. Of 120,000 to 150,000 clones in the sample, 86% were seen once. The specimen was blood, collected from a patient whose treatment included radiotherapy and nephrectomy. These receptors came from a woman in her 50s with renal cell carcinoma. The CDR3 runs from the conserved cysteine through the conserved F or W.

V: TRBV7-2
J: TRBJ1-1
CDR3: CASSYRQDNTEAFF

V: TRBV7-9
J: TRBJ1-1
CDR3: CASSLRGGIAEAFF

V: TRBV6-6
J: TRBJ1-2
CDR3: CASSLGGQIYGYTF

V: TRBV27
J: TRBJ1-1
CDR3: CASSSPGTRGGTEAFF

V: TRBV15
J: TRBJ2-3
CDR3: CATSRLILDPDTQYF

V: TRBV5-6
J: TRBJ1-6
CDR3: CASSLEFTGNSPLHF

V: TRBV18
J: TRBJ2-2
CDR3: CASSPRGTGGAWNTGELFF

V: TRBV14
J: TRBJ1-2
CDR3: CASSQGQFYGYTF

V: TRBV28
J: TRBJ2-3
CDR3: CASSNRLAAPDTQYF

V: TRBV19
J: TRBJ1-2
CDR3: CASSEGPAIYGYTF

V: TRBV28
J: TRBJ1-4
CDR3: CASRPGTTNEKLFF

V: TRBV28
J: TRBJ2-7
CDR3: CASGLSRSHYEQYF

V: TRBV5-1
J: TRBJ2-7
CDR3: CASSPTDGSYEQYF

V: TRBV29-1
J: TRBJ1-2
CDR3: CSVVGLGGDYGYTF

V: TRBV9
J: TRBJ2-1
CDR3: CASSVHFLPGLAANNEQFF

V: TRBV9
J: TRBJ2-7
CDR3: CASSVGGTSSYEQYF

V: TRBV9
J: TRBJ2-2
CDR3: CASSRGGLNTNTGELFF